The 25 T cell receptor beta chains below come from one sample, sequenced in a study of CD8+ T cells in alopecia areata. Extracted from the samples, RNA was reverse transcribed into cDNA to serve as the sequencing template. Sequencing used immunoSEQ multiplex PCR; TCRdb keeps in-frame clones, though not all of them. This sample has 180,000 or so clones, with about 55% found just once. Noted treatment: oral pan-JAK inhibitor, 5-10 mg twice daily. The source was CD8+ T cells sorted from blood, collected at week 24, from a patient treated with tofacitinib. The receptors were gathered from a human donor with alopecia areata.

The chain combines TRBV29-1 with TRBJ2-7; no firm D call. This CDR3 is built from 11 residues. The germline V and J ends were trimmed by 4 bases and 2 bases, with 6 bases remaining between them. Germline CDR1 reads SQVTM; CDR2 reads ANQGSEA. CDR3 in amino acids: CSVGGTYEQYF. In DNA form, the CDR3 reads TGCAGCGTTGGGGGTACCTACGAGCAGTACTTC.

The chain is built from TRBV7-8 and TRBJ2-1, with a weak D call TRBD2 (6 bases). Looked up from germline, CDR1 is SGHVS and CDR2 is FQNEAQ. The CDR3 runs 11 residues. With 6 bases removed from V and 10 bases from J, the gap between germline ends came to 10 bases. CDR3 sequence (DNA): TGTGCCAGCAGGACCCTAGCGGAGCAGTTCTTC. Protein sequence: CASRTLAEQFF.

The chain uses TRBV12-5 and TRBJ1-2; no clear D gene. V lost 1 base and J lost 7, with 10 bases in between. The CDR3 is 13 amino acids. Per germline, CDR1 LGHNT and CDR2 FRNRAP. The CDR3 nucleotides read TGTGCTAGTGGTTTGGGCCAAATCGGTGGCTACACCTTC. This encodes CASGLGQIGGYTF. The full variable domain, in which reference TRBV12-5 and TRBJ1-2 provide the parts outside the CDR3, is DARVTQTPRHKVTEMGQEVTMRCQPILGHNTVFWYRQTMMQGLELLAYFRNRAPLDDSGMPKDRFSAEMPDATLATLKIQPSEPRDSAVYFCASGLGQIGGYTFGSGTRLTVV.

This chain connects TRBV30 to TRBJ1-1; tentatively, D is TRBD1 (6 bases). Germline V gene data show CDR1 as GTSNPN and CDR2 as SVGIG (reference sequence). V was shortened by 7 bases and J by 0 bases, with 12 bases between the two germline ends. The CDR3 extends over 13 amino acids. CDR3 DNA sequence: TGTGCCTCTCAAGAGGGGGTGAACACTGAAGCTTTCTTT. Its translation is CASQEGVNTEAFF.

The rearrangement links TRBV27 to TRBJ2-2, with 8 bases matching TRBD1. Germline trimming cut 2 bases from V and 5 bases from J; bases unmatched to any gene: 7. Per the germline V gene, CDR1 is MNHEY and CDR2 is SMNVEV (reference sequence). The length of the CDR3 is 16 residues. The CDR3, as DNA: TGTGCCAGCAGTTTACCGGACAGGGTCGGGACCGGGGAGCTGTTTTTT. Its translation: CASSLPDRVGTGELFF.

The chain employs TRBV7-3 and TRBJ1-1; D not resolved. The CDR3 is 13 amino acids. Germline V CDR1 and CDR2: SGHTA, FQGTGA. V shed 2 bases and J shed 0 bases, with 4 bases lying between them. CDR3 protein: CASSLRMNTEAFF. In nucleotides, the CDR3 is TGTGCCAGCAGCTTACGGATGAACACTGAAGCTTTCTTT.

This clone has a handful of counts. The chain recombines TRBV13 with TRBJ2-2; perhaps TRBD2 as D (6 bases). Trimming cost V 4 bases and J 2 bases, with 14 bases left between them. Germline V gives CDR1 PRHDT, CDR2 FYEKMQ (reference sequence). This CDR3 has 16 amino acids. For the CDR3, the DNA is TGTGCCAGCAGCTCCACCGGGGGAAGAAACACCGGGGAGCTGTTTTTT. Encoded protein: CASSSTGGRNTGELFF. Supplemented by reference TRBV13 and TRBJ2-2, the full variable domain reads AAGVIQSPRHLIKEKRETATLKCYPIPRHDTVYWYQQGPGQDPQFLISFYEKMQSDKGSIPDRFSAQQFSDYHSELNMSSLELGDSALYFCASSSTGGRNTGELFFGEGSRLTVL.

The genes are TRBV9 and TRBJ2-3; 7 nucleotides agree with TRBD2. Trimming at V came to 3 bases and at J to 5 bases, leaving 9 bases not matched to a gene. Germline CDR1 reads SGDLS; CDR2 reads YYNGEE. The CDR3 length is 15 residues. CDR3: CASSERAGIGDTQYF. In DNA, the CDR3 is TGTGCCAGCAGCGAAAGAGCGGGGATAGGAGATACGCAGTATTTT.

This clone was counted between two and nine times. The chain uses TRBV7-8 and TRBJ2-3, with no clear D. Trimming stripped 6 bases from V and 0 bases from J, with 10 bases between. The germline gives CDR1 SGHVS, CDR2 FQNEAQ. The CDR3 spans 14 residues. The CDR3 reads CASSGHTSTDTQYF. The CDR3 bases are TGTGCCAGCAGTGGCCACACTAGCACAGATACGCAGTATTTT.

The chain has TRBV5-1 and TRBJ1-5; D ambiguous. Germline V gene lookup returns CDR1 SGHRS and CDR2 YFSETQ. The V gene lost 0 bases and the J gene lost 1 base, with 5 bases spanning the gap. The CDR3 loop spans 14 amino acids. The CDR3 DNA is TGCGCCAGCAGCTTGGGGCAGAGCAATCAGCCCCAGCATTTT. Amino acid sequence: CASSLGQSNQPQHF.

This clone has only one observation. V gene TRBV4-3 combines with J gene TRBJ2-3, with D possibly matching TRBD1 (5 bases). Between the trimmed V and J ends, which lost 2 bases and 2 bases, there was a span of 17 bases. Germline V CDR1 and CDR2: LGHNA, YSLEER. The CDR3 extends over 17 amino acids. CDR3 amino acids: CASSQNRVAGPTDTQYF. The CDR3 bases are TGCGCCAGCAGCCAAAATAGGGTGGCAGGGCCCACAGATACGCAGTATTTT.

Only a few counts were recorded for this clone. The V gene is TRBV19, the J gene TRBJ2-7; perhaps TRBD2 as D (6 bases). Germline lookup yields CDR1 LNHDA and CDR2 SQIVND (reference sequence). This CDR3 is built from 11 residues. V was cut by 8 bases and J by 5 bases, with 10 bases left in between. The CDR3 DNA sequence: TGTGCCAGTGGAGGGGTCGACGAGCAGTACTTC. Translated: CASGGVDEQYF.

The V call is TRBV6-5, the J call TRBJ1-1; tentative D call: TRBD1 (6 bases). Germline CDR1 reads MNHEY; CDR2 reads SVGAGI. CDR3 length: 16 amino acids. V was shortened by 0 bases and J by 0 bases, with 11 bases between the two germline ends. The CDR3 region has the DNA TGTGCCAGCAGTTACTCACCTCAGGGGATGAACACTGAAGCTTTCTTT. Residues: CASSYSPQGMNTEAFF.

J is TRBJ1-1 and V is TRBV4-3, with D unresolved. V shed 0 bases and J shed 6 bases, with 17 bases lying between them. Germline V lookup: CDR1 LGHNA, CDR2 YSLEER. The CDR3 runs 16 residues. The CDR3 region has the DNA TGCGCCAGCAGCCAAGAAACAGTCACCAGGCATTCTGAAGCTTTCTTT. Translating gives CASSQETVTRHSEAFF.

This chain uses TRBV7-9 with TRBJ2-7, with TRBD1 identical over 8 bases. Looked up from germline, CDR1 is SEHNR and CDR2 is FQNEAQ (reference sequence). Trimming at V came to 5 bases and at J to 6 bases, leaving 6 bases not matched to a gene. The length of the CDR3 is 13 residues. DNA of the CDR3: TGTGCCAGCAGCGCAGGGACAGGAGGCGAGCAGTACTTC. Residues: CASSAGTGGEQYF.

This clone came up a few times. The chain links TRBV19 to TRBJ1-4, with no clear D. This CDR3 is built from 13 residues. Germline CDR1 and CDR2: LNHDA and SQIVND (reference sequence). Trimming cost V 6 bases and J 7 bases, with 12 bases left between them. The CDR3 sequence: CASSASWGEKLFF. Written as DNA, the CDR3 is TGTGCCAGTAGCGCGTCATGGGGTGAAAAACTGTTTTTT.

The V gene is TRBV27, the J gene TRBJ1-5, with TRBD1 as a possible D gene (6 bases). Trimming removed 8 bases from V and 2 bases from J, with 10 bases in between. CDR1 MNHEY and CDR2 SMNVEV come from the germline V gene (reference sequence). This CDR3 spans 13 amino acids. Written as DNA, the CDR3 is TGTGCCAGCTCAGGGGCTGGCAATCAGCCCCAGCATTTT. Protein: CASSGAGNQPQHF.

This chain connects TRBV7-2 to TRBJ2-7, with D perhaps TRBD1 (6 bases). Per the germline V gene, CDR1 is SGHTA and CDR2 is FQGNSA. The CDR3 runs 13 residues. V gave up 5 bases and J gave up 2 bases, with 10 bases separating them. The CDR3 sequence: CASSPWTAYEQYF. In nucleotides, the CDR3 is TGTGCCAGCAGCCCCTGGACAGCCTACGAGCAGTACTTC.

CDR3 nucleotides: TGTGCCAGCAGCTTACTCCCGGGTTATAGCAATCAGCCCCAGCATTTT. Residues: CASSLLPGYSNQPQHF. This chain joins TRBV7-8 and TRBJ1-5; unclear D gene. The CDR3 has 16 residues. The germline CDR1 and CDR2 sequences are SGHVS and FQNEAQ. V lost 2 bases and J lost 0, with 11 bases in between. Supplemented by reference TRBV7-8 and TRBJ1-5, the full variable domain reads GAGVSQSPRYKVAKRGQDVALRCDPISGHVSLFWYQQALGQGPEFLTYFQNEAQLDKSGLPSDRFFAERPEGSVSTLKIQRTQQEDSAVYLCASSLLPGYSNQPQHFGDGTRLSIL.

The chain joins TRBV4-3 to TRBJ2-1; 7 positions match TRBD1. The trim removed 0 bases at V and 4 bases at J, leaving 6 bases unmatched. Germline values: CDR1 LGHNA, CDR2 YSLEER. The CDR3 runs to 16 residues. This CDR3 is CASSQDRGTLYNEQFF. Here the CDR3 DNA reads TGCGCCAGCAGCCAAGACAGGGGGACCTTGTACAATGAGCAGTTCTTC.

The chain employs TRBV30 and TRBJ2-7; TRBD2 might be the D (5 bases). CDR1 is GTSNPN and CDR2 is SVGIG in the germline V gene (reference sequence). V was pared by 1 base and J by 5 bases, with 12 bases between. The CDR3 is 13 residues long. The CDR3 DNA is TGTGCCTGGAGTGAGAGGGTAGGTGACGAGCAGTACTTC. Translating gives CAWSERVGDEQYF. Using reference TRBV30 and TRBJ2-7 for the parts outside the CDR3, the full variable domain is SQTIHQWPATLVQPVGSPLSLECTVEGTSNPNLYWYRQAAGRGLQLLFYSVGIGQISSEVPQNLSASRPQDRQFILSSKKLLLSDSGFYLCAWSERVGDEQYFGPGTRLTVT.

This clone was detected a few times. The chain couples TRBV7-9 to TRBJ2-3, with 11 bases matching TRBD2. This CDR3 comprises 15 residues. From germline, CDR1 is SEHNR and CDR2 FQNEAQ (reference sequence). The V and J ends lost 5 bases and 4 bases, in that order; junction bases with no gene match: 5. This CDR3 reads CASSLGTSGADTQYF. Written as DNA, the CDR3 is TGTGCCAGCAGCCTCGGGACTAGCGGAGCAGATACGCAGTATTTT. Based on the CDR3 plus reference TRBV7-9 and TRBJ2-3, the full variable domain is DTGVSQNPRHKITKRGQNVTFRCDPISEHNRLYWYRQTLGQGPEFLTYFQNEAQLEKSRLLSDRFSAERPKGSFSTLEIQRTEQGDSAMYLCASSLGTSGADTQYFGPGTRLTVL.

The chain uses TRBV10-2 and TRBJ2-7; 11 bases are shared with TRBD2. The CDR3 has 15 amino acids. Trimming at V came to 2 bases and at J to 5 bases, leaving 5 bases not matched to a gene. CDR1 is WSHSY and CDR2 is SAAADI in the germline V gene. The CDR3 region is CASSEGLAGGDEQYF. The CDR3 DNA sequence: TGCGCCAGCAGTGAGGGTCTAGCGGGGGGCGACGAGCAGTACTTC.

The rearrangement links TRBV7-9 to TRBJ1-1, with a possible D match to TRBD1 (5 bases). CDR1 SEHNR and CDR2 FQNEAQ come from the germline V gene (reference sequence). V lost 1 base, J lost 5 bases, and 14 bases lay in between. This CDR3 spans 15 amino acids. The DNA for the CDR3 is TGTGCCAGCAGCTTAGTCGGGGACCGGGAAACTGAAGCTTTCTTT. Encoded protein: CASSLVGDRETEAFF.

This clone occurred a few times. The chain couples TRBV6-4 to TRBJ1-1, with D tentatively TRBD1 (5 bases). The V and J ends lost 9 bases and 4 bases respectively, with 15 bases between them. Germline-derived CDR1 and CDR2 are MRHNA and SNTAGT. This CDR3 is built from 13 residues. The CDR3 is CASSPGAGTEAFF. CDR3 DNA sequence: TGTGCCAGTTCCCCCGGGGCCGGCACTGAAGCTTTCTTT.